This T cell receptor beta chain is drawn from a study of blood T cell repertoires in COVID-19 (dated by TCRdb to 2020 to 2022). With regard to the full study: Samples covering the acute and convalescent phases of COVID-19 were provided by collaborators in the United States, Italy and Spain. The prospective study material was composed of cDNA or gDNA derived from T cells, B-cell-depleted T cells, or PBMCs. Deeply sampled blood TCRbeta repertoires from subjects exposed to, actively infected with, or recovered from COVID-19 were included in the dataset. The repertoires were made available in a free public database intended to serve as a resource for research on the immune response to SARS-CoV-2. Samples came from the ongoing ImmuneRACE study (first 160 participants) plus 1,254 subjects from 6 global collaborators. Nearly every sample came with metadata listing a de-identified subject ID, COVID-19 status, age in years and sex. Where available, HLA class I and class II types were obtained from metadata supplied by the sample provider rather than from assay-based typing. The paper's findings and limits, for the study overall: The quantity of clinical and demographic metadata differed by source and by participant and was supplied without curation.

Collaborating institutions collected whole blood in K2EDTA tubes following their own protocols. For TCRbeta analysis, collaborator samples were shipped as frozen whole blood, as isolated PBMCs, or as DNA extracted from either sample type. TCRbeta CDR3 regions were amplified from genomic DNA using the immunoSEQ Assay, a bias-controlled multiplex PCR. The authors processed their data as follows. The number of nucleated cells in each sample was estimated by amplification of reference gene primers within the assay. To quantify the absolute abundance of each unique TCRbeta CDR3 rearrangement, sequence reads were collapsed and filtered. Productive Simpson clonality was computed per sample as the square root of Simpson's diversity index over productive rearrangements. TCRdb took this table from immuneACCESS and kept in-frame rearrangements with V and J called. Such tables lack part of the clones; where checked against another copy, unresolved V genes explain under half of the gap, and the rest is unexplained. Clone size and V and J calls were adopted from that table, with D and trimming inferred from the DNA. Present in this sample are just over 300,000 clones, 87% of which were seen just once. Together, the top ten hold about 2.5% of the sample.

A single count supports this clone. The specificity of this receptor is unknown. Per-base qualities were not stored, and no clone one base away is much larger. CDR1 and CDR2, looked up from the germline V gene, are SQVTM and ANQGSEA. The junction shows trimming of 5 bases on V and 2 bases on J, plus 10 bases between the germline ends. The CDR3, cysteine through phenylalanine, is 12 amino acids long. Of all the DNA, just the CDR3 is kept, 36 bases in frame from base 1. The sequence links TRBV29-1 to TRBJ2-7; matching of 5 bases hints at TRBD1 as the D gene. This TCR derives from a man aged 18 to 29 with active or convalescent COVID-19. The specimen sequenced was peripheral blood. Here the CDR3 is given as CSVYLGPYEQYF. The DNA sequence is given as TGCAGCGTTTACCTGGGGCCCTACGAGCAGTACTTC.